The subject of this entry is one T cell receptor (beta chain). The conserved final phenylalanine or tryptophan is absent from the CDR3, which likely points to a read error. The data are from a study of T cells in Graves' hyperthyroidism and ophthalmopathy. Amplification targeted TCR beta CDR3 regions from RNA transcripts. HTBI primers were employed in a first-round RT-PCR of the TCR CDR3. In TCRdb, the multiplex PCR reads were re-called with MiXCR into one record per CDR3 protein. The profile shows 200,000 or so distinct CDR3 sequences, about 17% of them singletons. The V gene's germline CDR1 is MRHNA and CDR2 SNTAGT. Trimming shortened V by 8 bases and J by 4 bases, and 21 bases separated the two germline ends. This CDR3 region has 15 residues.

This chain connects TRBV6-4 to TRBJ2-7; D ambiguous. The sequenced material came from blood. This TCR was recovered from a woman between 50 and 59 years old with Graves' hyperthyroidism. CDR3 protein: CASSPQAEASYEQYL. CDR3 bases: TGTGCCAGCTCCCCCCAGGCTGAGGCATCATACGAGCAGTACCTC.